This TCR beta chain was recovered during a study of cytomegalovirus exposure and HLA in healthy donors. Healthy bone marrow donors made up the donors. A multiplex PCR was run with 60 Vbeta primers and 13 Jbeta primers. TCRdb keeps only in-frame clones here, not all; method: immunoSEQ multiplex PCR. Counted here are tens of thousands of clones, almost 80% occurring once; the ten biggest clones make up less than 25%. Of note for this clone: Its antigen is as yet unknown.

Study-level results: Later on, analysis showed that most CMV-associated TCR beta chains appeared to be HLA-restricted. Under in vitro conditions, a few CMV-associated chains were confirmed as specific for CMV antigens.

The receptor was derived from a woman in her thirties or forties in good health and CMV-seropositive. Specimen: PBMCs.

CDR3 protein: CASSVLDGSNTEAFF. The CDR3 DNA reads TGTGCCAGCAGCGTCTTGGACGGGAGCAACACTGAAGCTTTCTTT. The J gene is TRBJ1-1, the V gene TRBV25-1; D unresolved. Trimming took 6 bases from V and 2 from J, leaving 16 bases between them. The CDR3 runs to 15 residues. Germline V lookup: CDR1 MGHDK, CDR2 SYGVNS.